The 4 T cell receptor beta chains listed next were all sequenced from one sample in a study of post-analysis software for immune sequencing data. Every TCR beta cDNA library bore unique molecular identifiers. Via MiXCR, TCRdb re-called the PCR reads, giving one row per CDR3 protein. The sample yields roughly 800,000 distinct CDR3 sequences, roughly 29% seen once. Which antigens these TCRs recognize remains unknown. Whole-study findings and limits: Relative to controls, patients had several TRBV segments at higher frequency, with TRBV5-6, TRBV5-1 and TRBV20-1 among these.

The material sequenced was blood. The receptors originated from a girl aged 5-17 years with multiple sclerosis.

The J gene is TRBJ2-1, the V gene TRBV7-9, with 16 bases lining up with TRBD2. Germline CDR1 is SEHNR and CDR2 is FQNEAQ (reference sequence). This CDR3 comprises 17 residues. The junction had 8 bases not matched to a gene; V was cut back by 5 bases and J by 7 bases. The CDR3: CASSRGTSGRAINEQFF. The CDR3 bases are TGTGCCAGCAGCCGCGGGACTAGCGGGAGGGCCATAAATGAGCAGTTCTTC.

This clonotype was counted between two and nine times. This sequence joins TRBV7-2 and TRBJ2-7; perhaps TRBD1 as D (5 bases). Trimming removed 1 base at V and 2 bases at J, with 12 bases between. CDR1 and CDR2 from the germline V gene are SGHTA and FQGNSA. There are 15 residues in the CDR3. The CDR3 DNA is TGTGCCAGCAGCTTAGGACTGACGGACACCTACGAGCAGTACTTC. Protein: CASSLGLTDTYEQYF.

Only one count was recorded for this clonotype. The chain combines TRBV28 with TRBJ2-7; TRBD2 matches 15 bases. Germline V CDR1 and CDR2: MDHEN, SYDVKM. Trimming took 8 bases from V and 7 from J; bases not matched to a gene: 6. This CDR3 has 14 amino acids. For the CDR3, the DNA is TGTGCCAGCGGGACTAGCGGGAGGCGGAATGAGCAGTACTTC. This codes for CASGTSGRRNEQYF.

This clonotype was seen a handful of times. The CDR3 here is CASSVVDRETQYF. As DNA, the CDR3 is TGTGCCAGCAGCGTAGTCGACAGGGAGACCCAGTACTTC. This chain connects TRBV9 to TRBJ2-5, with TRBD1 as a possible D gene (6 bases). The CDR3 totals 13 residues. Germline lookup yields CDR1 SGDLS and CDR2 YYNGEE. V was clipped by 0 bases and J by 5 bases, with 8 bases between them.